The following is a TCR beta chain sequence with its context. Its antigen is unidentified. TCRdb keeps only in-frame clones here, not all; method: immunoSEQ multiplex PCR. The sample consists of roughly 170,000 clones, 80% to 85% of them appearing once. The approximately 120-subject validation cohort, separate from the 666-subject first cohort, included the donors. This entry comes from a study of cytomegalovirus exposure and HLA in healthy donors. Germline V gene data show CDR1 as LGHNA and CDR2 as YNFKEQ. V was trimmed by 6 bases and J by 2 bases, leaving 13 bases between them. The CDR3 covers 14 residues. Points from the study as a whole: The classifier, whose performance was assessed in both the original and validation cohorts, reportedly diagnosed cytomegalovirus status with high specificity and sensitivity.

This receptor was taken from a woman aged 18-30 years in good health and CMV-seropositive. The J gene is TRBJ1-2, the V gene TRBV4-2, with a tentative D call TRBD1 (6 bases). Input material: PBMCs. The CDR3, as DNA: TGTGCCAGCAGGACTCCGGGACAAAACTATGGCTACACCTTC. As protein: CASRTPGQNYGYTF.